A single sample gave rise to the 4 T cell receptor beta chains below, sequenced in a study of T-cell reconstitution after alpha-beta-depleted transplantation in children (dated by TCRdb to about 2016). Preparation of the library involved PCR. The sample was run on an Illumina HiSeq 2500. TCR library preparation used molecular barcoding, with unique molecular identifiers applied to normalize quantification of the TCRbeta repertoire. TCRdb reprocessing: public reads trimmed at Q25 with fastp, clones called with MiXCR, in-frame beta chains kept. Each CDR3 protein appears once, grouped with its most common genes and DNA. The sample records about 540,000 distinct CDR3 sequences, approximately 20% of which are singletons. About 3.1% of the sample goes to the ten largest clones. The source was PBMCs from the stem cell graft donor, collected from the stem cell graft. The receptors derive from a human donor who donated a stem cell graft to a child with acute lymphoblastic leukemia.

The chain employs TRBV6-1 and TRBJ2-1; the D gene is possibly TRBD2 (6 bases). Per the germline V gene, CDR1 is MNHNS and CDR2 is SASEGT. The CDR3 extends over 15 amino acids. V lost 6 bases and J 9 bases, leaving 21 bases between the germline ends. The DNA of the CDR3 is TGTGCCAGCAGCCCCTTGAGCCCTAGGAGGGGTGAGCAGTTCTTC. Translating it yields CASSPLSPRRGEQFF.

This clonotype was seen only a few times. V and J are TRBV4-2 and TRBJ2-1; 10 bases fit TRBD1. Trimming at V came to 1 base and at J to 7 bases, leaving 10 bases not matched to a gene. Germline lookup yields CDR1 LGHNA and CDR2 YNFKEQ. The CDR3 totals 17 residues. The CDR3 sequence is CASSQGLPRQGANEQFF. For the CDR3, the DNA is TGTGCCAGCAGCCAAGGACTCCCCAGACAGGGGGCTAATGAGCAGTTCTTC.

V and J are TRBV4-2 and TRBJ2-1; a weak D match, TRBD1 (6 bases). In germline, CDR1 is LGHNA, CDR2 YNFKEQ. V lost 0 bases to trimming and J lost 2 bases, with 14 bases between them. CDR3 length equals 17 residues. CDR3 loop: CASSQDPHRATYNEQFF. The CDR3 coding sequence is TGTGCCAGCAGCCAAGATCCGCACAGGGCTACCTACAATGAGCAGTTCTTC.

V usage is TRBV19 and J usage is TRBJ1-1, with TRBD1 matching 8 bases. CDR3 length equals 12 residues. V trimming: 8 bases; J trimming: 5 bases; junction bases outside the gene matches: 4. Germline V lookup: CDR1 LNHDA, CDR2 SQIVND (reference sequence). The CDR3 DNA is TGTGCCAGTGGACAGGGTCTTACTGAAGCTTTCTTT. This gives the protein CASGQGLTEAFF. The variable domain in full, with the rest retrieved from reference TRBV19 and TRBJ1-1, is DGGITQSPKYLFRKEGQNVTLSCEQNLNHDAMYWYRQDPGQGLRLIYYSQIVNDFQKGDIAEGYSVSREKKESFPLTVTSAQKNPTAFYLCASGQGLTEAFFGQGTRLTVV.